One and the same sample provided the 20 T cell receptor beta chains below, sequenced in a study of T cells in Graves' hyperthyroidism and ophthalmopathy. The investigators amplified TCR beta CDR3 regions from RNA transcripts. When the TCR CDR3 underwent first-round RT-PCR, the HTBI primer set was used. Via MiXCR, TCRdb re-called the multiplex PCR reads, giving one row per CDR3 protein. The repertoire holds around 500,000 distinct CDR3 sequences, 15% to 20% seen once, with 25% to 35% in the top ten. The sample comprised blood. The source is a woman in her thirties with Graves' ophthalmopathy.

This chain joins TRBV7-2 and TRBJ2-5, with 10 bases fitting TRBD1. The CDR3 consists of 17 residues. J gave up 5 bases and V 3 bases, and 12 bases lay outside the gene matches. CDR1 and CDR2 (germline): SGHTA, FQGNSA. As DNA, the CDR3 is TGTGCCAGCAGCTTCCCCGGGACAGGGGCTACTAGGGAGACCCAGTACTTC. Encoded protein: CASSFPGTGATRETQYF. The full variable domain, with the rest looked up from reference TRBV7-2 and TRBJ2-5, is GAGVSQSPSNKVTEKGKDVELRCDPISGHTALYWYRQSLGQGLEFLIYFQGNSAPDKSGLPSDRFSAERTGGSVSTLTIQRTQQEDSAVYLCASSFPGTGATRETQYFGPGTRLLVL.

There are many counts of this clonotype. V is TRBV20-1 and J is TRBJ2-7; TRBD1 might be the D (6 bases). The CDR3 has 13 residues. Germline CDR1 DFQATT, CDR2 SNEGSKA (reference sequence). V gave up 5 bases and J gave up 3 bases, with 14 bases separating them. DNA for the CDR3: TGCAGTGCTTCCTCCGGACAGAGCTACGAGCAGTACTTC. Translated, it gives CSASSGQSYEQYF.

On this clonotype itself: Compared with germline, one end of the junction differs, possibly owing to a read error. The CDR3 protein is CANSPRSNNEQFF. DNA for the CDR3: TGTGCCAACAGCCCCCGTTCAAACAATGAGCAGTTCTTC. The rearrangement joins TRBV11-2 to TRBJ2-1; D is unclear. Germline V gene lookup returns CDR1 SGHAT and CDR2 FQNNGV. The CDR3 sequence is 13 residues long.

In its sample, this clonotype was seen a few times. This chain uses TRBV7-3 with TRBJ2-1, with 10 bases lining up with TRBD2. This CDR3 is built from 16 residues. J lost 5 bases, V lost 5 bases, and 9 bases had no gene match. The germline V gene encodes CDR1 SGHTA and CDR2 FQGTGA. The CDR3 spells CASSPTRLAGHNEQFF. The DNA of the CDR3 is TGTGCCAGCAGCCCCACTCGACTAGCGGGCCACAATGAGCAGTTCTTC.

This clonotype was detected ten times or more. The V and J genes are TRBV30 and TRBJ2-4; possibly TRBD1 for D (6 bases). CDR3 size: 12 residues. The germline gives CDR1 GTSNPN, CDR2 SVGIG (reference sequence). V was shortened by 5 bases and J by 6 bases, with 11 bases between the two germline ends. The CDR3 loop is CAWEGTLNIQYF. CDR3 DNA sequence: TGTGCCTGGGAAGGGACATTAAACATTCAGTACTTC.

The chain carries TRBV14 and TRBJ2-1; perhaps TRBD1 as D (6 bases). The CDR3 consists of 13 residues. Germline CDR1 is SGHDN and CDR2 is FVKESK. V lost 4 bases to trimming and J lost 8 bases, with 12 bases between them. The CDR3: CASSPPGADEQFF. The CDR3 DNA is TGTGCCAGCAGCCCCCCAGGGGCCGATGAGCAGTTCTTC.

This clonotype was observed once. The rearrangement joins TRBV7-9 to TRBJ1-1; 7 nucleotides align to TRBD1. Germline V CDR1 and CDR2: SEHNR, FQNEAQ (reference sequence). This CDR3 has 15 residues. V lost 5 bases and J lost 6; bases outside the gene matches: 12. The CDR3 is CASSPLTGDGSEAFF. DNA for the CDR3: TGTGCCAGCAGCCCACTCACAGGGGACGGTTCTGAAGCTTTCTTT.

Many counts were recorded for this clonotype. The V gene is TRBV12-3 or TRBV12-4, the J gene TRBJ2-2; no firm D call. The CDR3 extends over 15 amino acids. V was shortened by 7 bases and J by 0 bases, with 12 bases between the two germline ends. The CDR3 region is CASMLDATNTGELFF. CDR3 nucleotide sequence: TGTGCCAGCATGTTGGACGCTACGAACACCGGGGAGCTGTTTTTT.

As to this clonotype: Just one base apart from a much larger clone, this may be a read error. This rearrangement joins TRBV2 to TRBJ2-3; 8 bases are a match to TRBD2. Trimming took 2 bases from V and 3 from J; bases not matched to a gene: 4. Germline CDR1 and CDR2: SNHLY and FYNNEI. There are 15 residues in the CDR3. The CDR3 spells CASSETGTRTDTQYF. The CDR3 nucleotides are TGTGCCAGCAGTGAAACCGGGACTAGAACAGATACGCAGTATTTT.

This clonotype has ten or more counts. The chain carries TRBV28 and TRBJ2-7; no clear D. Germline-derived CDR1 and CDR2 are MDHEN and SYDVKM. CDR3 length: 15 amino acids. The V end was cut by 7 bases, the J end by 3 bases, with 19 bases between. DNA for the CDR3: TGTGCCAGCACCGAGAGCCGTGCCCCCCTCTACGAGCAGTACTTC. Amino acids: CASTESRAPLYEQYF.

This clonotype was counted only a few times. The chain joins TRBV28 to TRBJ2-1; D is possibly TRBD1 (6 bases). Germline CDR1 reads MDHEN; CDR2 reads SYDVKM. V lost 5 bases and J 6 bases, leaving 14 bases between the germline ends. The CDR3 is made up of 14 amino acids. The CDR3 DNA reads as TGTGCCAGCAGTCTTACGGGACACTCCAATGAGCAGTTCTTC. Its protein product is CASSLTGHSNEQFF.

This chain uses TRBV18 with TRBJ1-2, with TRBD1 identical over 7 bases. With V trimmed by 4 bases and J by 0 bases, 11 bases remained unmatched. CDR1 is KGHSH and CDR2 is LQKENI in the germline V gene. The CDR3 runs 17 residues. CDR3 coding DNA: TGTGCCAGCTCACGGTCAGGGGGAGCCTCCTCTAACTATGGCTACACCTTC. Residues: CASSRSGGASSNYGYTF. The variable domain in full, with the rest retrieved from reference TRBV18 and TRBJ1-2, is NAGVMQNPRHLVRRRGQEARLRCSPMKGHSHVYWYRQLPEEGLKFMVYLQKENIIDESGMPKERFSAEFPKEGPSILRIQQVVRGDSAAYFCASSRSGGASSNYGYTFGSGTRLTVV.

This clonotype appeared many times. The chain joins TRBV9 to TRBJ2-6; no reliable D call. Germline assignment: CDR1 SGDLS and CDR2 YYNGEE. The CDR3 loop spans 15 amino acids. V was cut by 0 bases and J by 2 bases, with 6 bases left in between. CDR3 loop: CASSVAFTGANVLTF. CDR3 nucleotide sequence: TGTGCCAGCAGCGTAGCCTTCACTGGGGCCAACGTCCTGACTTTC.

This clonotype was detected a few times. This chain connects TRBV11-2 to TRBJ2-7; possibly TRBD1 for D (5 bases). Germline V lookup: CDR1 SGHAT, CDR2 FQNNGV. This CDR3 comprises 13 residues. V was trimmed by 11 bases and J by 2 bases, leaving 16 bases between them. CDR3 sequence reads: CAREQDQPYEQYF. The CDR3, as DNA: TGTGCCCGCGAACAGGACCAACCCTACGAGCAGTACTTC. Together with reference TRBV11-2 and TRBJ2-7, the CDR3 gives the full variable domain: EAGVAQSPRYKIIEKRQSVAFWCNPISGHATLYWYQQILGQGPKLLIQFQNNGVVDDSQLPKDRFSAERLKGVDSTLKIQPAKLEDSAVYLCAREQDQPYEQYFGPGTRLTVT.

This clonotype was detected ten times or more. This chain joins TRBV18 and TRBJ1-1, with 7 bases identical to TRBD1. The junction had 7 bases not matched to a gene; V was cut back by 9 bases and J by 0 bases. The germline V gene has CDR1 KGHSH and CDR2 LQKENI. The CDR3 has 14 residues. The CDR3 reads CASSPGQLNTEAFF. The DNA for the CDR3 is TGTGCCAGTAGTCCGGGACAGTTGAACACTGAAGCTTTCTTT.

The chain has TRBV10-3 and TRBJ1-2, with TRBD1 matching 8 bases. V dropped 3 bases and J dropped 2; count of bases not matched to a gene: 8. The CDR3 length is 16 residues. The V gene's germline CDR1 is ENHRY and CDR2 SYGVKD. The DNA of the CDR3 is TGTGCCATCAGTGACCCCGGGACAGGTGCGAACTATGGCTACACCTTC. It translates to CAISDPGTGANYGYTF.

This clonotype came up a few times. This rearrangement joins TRBV28 to TRBJ1-2, with D maybe TRBD1 (5 bases). Per germline, CDR1 MDHEN and CDR2 SYDVKM. This CDR3 comprises 14 residues. V was pared by 3 bases and J by 6 bases, with 14 bases between. CDR3 amino acids: CASSFSGTVNGYTF. CDR3 nucleotides: TGTGCCAGCAGTTTCTCCGGGACGGTAAATGGCTACACCTTC.

This clonotype has at least ten counts. V usage is TRBV2 and J usage is TRBJ2-5; TRBD2 aligns across 8 bases. The V gene end was trimmed by 5 bases and the J gene end by 4 bases; junction bases not matched to a gene: 15. This CDR3 is built from 17 residues. Germline CDR1 and CDR2: SNHLY and FYNNEI. The CDR3 region is CASSQRTSTRDRETQYF. The CDR3, as DNA: TGTGCCAGCAGTCAAAGGACTAGCACGAGGGATAGAGAGACCCAGTACTTC.

This clonotype was seen once. Given a much more abundant clone one base away, this may be a read error. V gene TRBV3-1 combines with J gene TRBJ2-2, with a possible D match to TRBD2 (5 bases). The CDR3 has 15 amino acids. CDR1 and CDR2 (germline): LGHDT, YNNKEL (reference sequence). The V and J ends lost 4 bases and 7 bases respectively, with 16 bases between them. CDR3 in amino acids: CASSPPLAEGGELFF. For the CDR3, the DNA is TGTGCCAGCAGCCCCCCCCTAGCTGAAGGCGGGGAGCTGTTTTTT.

Concerning this clonotype itself: The junction shows a germline mismatch at one end, possibly a read error. The chain combines TRBV10-3 with TRBJ1-6; D is unresolved. Germline V gene data show CDR1 as ENHRY and CDR2 as SYGVKD. CDR3 length: 13 residues. The CDR3 is CATGPGKNSPLRF. In DNA, the CDR3 is TGTGCCACCGGGCCTGGGAAGAATTCACCCCTCCGCTTT.